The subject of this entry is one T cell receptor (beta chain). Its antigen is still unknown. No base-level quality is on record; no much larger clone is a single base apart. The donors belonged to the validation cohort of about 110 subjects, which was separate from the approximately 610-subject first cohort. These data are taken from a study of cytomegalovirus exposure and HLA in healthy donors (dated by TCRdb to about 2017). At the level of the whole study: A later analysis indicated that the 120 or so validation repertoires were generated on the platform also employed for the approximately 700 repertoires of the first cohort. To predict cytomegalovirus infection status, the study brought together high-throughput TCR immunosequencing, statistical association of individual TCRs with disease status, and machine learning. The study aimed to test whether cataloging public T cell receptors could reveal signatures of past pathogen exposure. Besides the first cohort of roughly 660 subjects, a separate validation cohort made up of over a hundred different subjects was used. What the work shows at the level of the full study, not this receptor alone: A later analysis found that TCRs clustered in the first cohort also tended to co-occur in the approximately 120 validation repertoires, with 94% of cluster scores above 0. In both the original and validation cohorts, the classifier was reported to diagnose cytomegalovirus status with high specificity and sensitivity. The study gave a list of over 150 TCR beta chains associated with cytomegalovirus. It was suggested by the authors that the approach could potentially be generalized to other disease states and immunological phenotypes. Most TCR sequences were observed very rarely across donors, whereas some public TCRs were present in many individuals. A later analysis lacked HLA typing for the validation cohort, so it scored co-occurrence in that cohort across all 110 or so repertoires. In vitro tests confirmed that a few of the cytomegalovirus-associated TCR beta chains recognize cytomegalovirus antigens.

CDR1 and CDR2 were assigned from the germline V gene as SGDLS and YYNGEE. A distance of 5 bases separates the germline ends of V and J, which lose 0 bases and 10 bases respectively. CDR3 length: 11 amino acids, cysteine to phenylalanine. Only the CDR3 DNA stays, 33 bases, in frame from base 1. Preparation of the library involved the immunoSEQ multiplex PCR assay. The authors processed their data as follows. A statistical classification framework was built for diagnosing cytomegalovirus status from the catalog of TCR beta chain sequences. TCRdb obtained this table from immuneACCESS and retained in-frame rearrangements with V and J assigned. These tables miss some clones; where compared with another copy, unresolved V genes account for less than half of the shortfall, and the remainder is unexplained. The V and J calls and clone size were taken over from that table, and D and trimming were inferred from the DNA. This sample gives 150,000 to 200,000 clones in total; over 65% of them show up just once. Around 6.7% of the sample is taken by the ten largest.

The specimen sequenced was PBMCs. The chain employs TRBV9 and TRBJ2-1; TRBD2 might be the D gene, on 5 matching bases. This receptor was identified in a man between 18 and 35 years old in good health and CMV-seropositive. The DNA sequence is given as TGTGCCAGCAGCGTAGGAGGGGAGCAGTTCTTC. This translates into CASSVGGEQFF.